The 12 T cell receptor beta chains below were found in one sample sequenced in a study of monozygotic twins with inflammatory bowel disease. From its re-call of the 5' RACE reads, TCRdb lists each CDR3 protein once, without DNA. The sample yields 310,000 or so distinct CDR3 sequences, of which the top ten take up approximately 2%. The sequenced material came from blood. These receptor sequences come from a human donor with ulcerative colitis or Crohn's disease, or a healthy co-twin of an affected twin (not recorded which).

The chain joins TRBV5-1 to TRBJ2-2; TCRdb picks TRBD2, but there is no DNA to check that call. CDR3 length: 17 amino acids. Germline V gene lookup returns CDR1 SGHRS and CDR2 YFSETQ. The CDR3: CASSLNPSGGGAGELFF.

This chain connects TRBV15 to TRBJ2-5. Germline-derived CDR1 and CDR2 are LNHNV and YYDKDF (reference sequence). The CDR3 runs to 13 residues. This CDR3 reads CATSRVGAETQYF.

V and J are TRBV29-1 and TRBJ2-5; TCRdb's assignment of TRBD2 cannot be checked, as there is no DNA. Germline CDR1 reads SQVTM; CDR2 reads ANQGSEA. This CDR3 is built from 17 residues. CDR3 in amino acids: CSVGKEKDYAPPWTQYF.

The CDR3 here is CASRTSVLYNEQFF. This chain uses TRBV12-3 or TRBV12-4 with TRBJ2-1; the D call of TRBD2 rests on TCRdb alone, since no DNA is present to check it. The CDR3 loop spans 14 amino acids.

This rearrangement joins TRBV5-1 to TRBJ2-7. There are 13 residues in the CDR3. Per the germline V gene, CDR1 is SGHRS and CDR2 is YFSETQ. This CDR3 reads CASSFDAGYEQYF.

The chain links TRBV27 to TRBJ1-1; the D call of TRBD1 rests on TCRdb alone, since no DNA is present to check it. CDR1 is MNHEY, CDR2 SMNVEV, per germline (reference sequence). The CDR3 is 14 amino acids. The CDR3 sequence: CASSVQGERAEAFF.

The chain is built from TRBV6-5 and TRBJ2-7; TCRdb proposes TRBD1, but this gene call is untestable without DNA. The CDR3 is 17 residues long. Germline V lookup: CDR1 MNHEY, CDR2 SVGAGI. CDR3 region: CASSYPPSGPSPREQYF.

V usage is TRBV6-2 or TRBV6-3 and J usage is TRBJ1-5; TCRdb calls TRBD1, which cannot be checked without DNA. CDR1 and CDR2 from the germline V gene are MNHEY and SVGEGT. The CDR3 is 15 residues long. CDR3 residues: CASSYADRGAQPQHF.

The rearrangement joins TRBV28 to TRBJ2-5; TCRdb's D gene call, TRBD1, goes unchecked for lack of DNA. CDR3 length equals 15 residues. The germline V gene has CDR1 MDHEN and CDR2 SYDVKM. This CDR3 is CASSPQQGLGETQYF.

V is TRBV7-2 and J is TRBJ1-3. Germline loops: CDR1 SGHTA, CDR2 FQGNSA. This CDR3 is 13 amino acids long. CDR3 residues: CASSLLSGNTIYF. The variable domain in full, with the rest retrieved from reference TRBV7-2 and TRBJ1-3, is GAGVSQSPSNKVTEKGKDVELRCDPISGHTALYWYRQSLGQGLEFLIYFQGNSAPDKSGLPSDRFSAERTGGSVSTLTIQRTQQEDSAVYLCASSLLSGNTIYFGEGSWLTVV.

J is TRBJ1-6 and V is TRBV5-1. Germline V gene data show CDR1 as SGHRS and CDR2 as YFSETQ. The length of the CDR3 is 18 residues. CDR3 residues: CASSLVAQLSSYNSPLHF.

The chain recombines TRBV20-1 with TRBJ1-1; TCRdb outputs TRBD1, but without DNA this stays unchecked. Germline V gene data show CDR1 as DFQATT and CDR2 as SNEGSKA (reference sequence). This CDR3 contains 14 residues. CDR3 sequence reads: CSAWKDPGQVLAFF.